These T cell receptor beta chains were read from a single sample in a study of identical twins. In TCRdb, the 5' RACE reads were re-called with MiXCR into one record per CDR3 protein. The data show roughly 1,500,000 distinct CDR3 sequences, with roughly 35% seen just once and 0.27% held by the top ten. The sequenced material came from cord blood. Receptors originate from a newborn girl in good health. Both conserved end residues are part of each CDR3. Fields, in order: J gene, V gene, clone size, D gene, CDR3 DNA, CDR3 protein. A D gene is named only where the DNA matches it firmly. Where a row states a size, it is once, few, many or the class of an expanded clone; other rows omit it.

TRBJ2-7	TRBV12-5	few	TRBD2	TGTGCTAGTGGTTTGGTACTCGGGCGGGAGCGACGCAATGAGCAGTACTTC	CASGLVLGRERRNEQYF
TRBJ1-5	TRBV28	once	.	TGTGCCAGCACCGAGGTAACTCAGCCCCAGCATTTT	CASTEVTQPQHF
TRBJ1-1	TRBV7-9	few	.	TGTGCCAGCAGGCCCCCCCGGGGCGGCACTGAAGCTTTCTTT	CASRPPRGGTEAFF
TRBJ2-6	TRBV20-1	many	.	TGCAGTGCTAGAGTGGGCTCTGGGGCCAACGTCCTGACTTTC	CSARVGSGANVLTF
TRBJ2-2	TRBV5-5	few	TRBD1	TGTGCCAGCAGCCTGGTAAAAAGGGGGCCTTACACCGGGGAGCTGTTTTTT	CASSLVKRGPYTGELFF
TRBJ2-2	TRBV6-6	few	.	TGTGCCAGCAGTCCCCTCCGGGATGGAACCGGGGAGCTGTTTTTT	CASSPLRDGTGELFF
TRBJ2-5	TRBV29-1	.	TRBD1	TGCAGCGCCCCGGACAGGGGCACCCAAGAGACCCAGTACTTC	CSAPDRGTQETQYF
TRBJ2-1	TRBV20-1	.	TRBD2	TGCAGTTCCTCTAGCGGGAGCTCCTACAATGTGCAGTTCTTC	CSSSSGSSYNVQFF
TRBJ2-3	TRBV20-1	few	.	TGCAGTGCTCGGGCCCCGCTTAGCACAGATACGCAGTATTTT	CSARAPLSTDTQYF
TRBJ2-1	TRBV20-1	.	.	TGCAGTGCCCCTACCAAGAGGGGTCGCTCCTACAATGAGCAGTTCTTC	CSAPTKRGRSYNEQFF
TRBJ2-1	TRBV24-1	.	TRBD2	TGTGCCACCAGTGATTACCCCGGGACCAGCGGGAGGAGGGACAATGAGCAGTTCTTC	CATSDYPGTSGRRDNEQFF
TRBJ1-2	TRBV6-8	.	.	TGTGCCAGCTTTAAAGCGCGTAGGAGCTACACCTTC	CASFKARRSYTF
TRBJ1-5	TRBV19	once	.	TGTGCCAGTAGTATCCCCGGACGGCTAAAGCAGCCCCAGCATTTT	CASSIPGRLKQPQHF
TRBJ2-1	TRBV11-3	.	.	TGTGCCAGCGGCTTAGACGGGGGCAATGAGCAGTTCTTC	CASGLDGGNEQFF
TRBJ2-7	TRBV5-1	.	.	TGCGCCAGCAGCTCCTCAAAGGGAACCTACCACGAGCAGTACTTC	CASSSSKGTYHEQYF
TRBJ1-5	TRBV28	.	TRBD1	TGTGCCACCCGTTTCGGACAGGGGAGACAGCCCCAGCATTTT	CATRFGQGRQPQHF
TRBJ2-1	TRBV5-6	few	TRBD2	TGTGCCAGCAGCTTGGCACTAGCGCTAAAGCAGTTCTTC	CASSLALALKQFF
TRBJ2-3	TRBV10-3	few	TRBD2	TGTGCCATCAGTGAGTCTAGCGGGAGGCGCACAGATACGCAGTATTTT	CAISESSGRRTDTQYF
TRBJ2-3	TRBV15	many	TRBD2	TGTGCCACCAGCAGAGATTCGACTAGCCCCACAGATACGCAGTATTTT	CATSRDSTSPTDTQYF
TRBJ1-1	TRBV6-1	few	.	TGTGCCAGCAGGGGAGCTTTCTTT	CASRGAFF
TRBJ2-7	TRBV3-1	few	.	TGTGCCAGCAGCCAAGAGAGGGGGGCCCTATCTTACGAGCAGTACTTC	CASSQERGALSYEQYF
TRBJ1-6	TRBV6-5	.	.	TGTGCCAGCAGTCGAGGGGGGACGTCGAATTCACCCCTCCACTTT	CASSRGGTSNSPLHF
TRBJ2-7	TRBV12-3/TRBV12-4	.	TRBD1	TGTGCCAGCAGTGGACAGGGGATCATCTACAATGAGCAGTACTTC	CASSGQGIIYNEQYF
TRBJ2-1	TRBV28	many	.	TGTGCCAGCAGTTTGGGCGCTTTTGGTTTGACTGGGCGATACAATGAGCAGTTCTTC	CASSLGAFGLTGRYNEQFF
TRBJ2-2	TRBV20-1	.	TRBD2	TGCAGTGCTAGAGATTTAGCGGGGGTTGTCGGGGAGCTGTTTTTT	CSARDLAGVVGELFF
TRBJ2-3	TRBV24-1	.	.	TGTGCCACCAGTGATTTGGGGGACACCCCAGGGACGCAGTATTTT	CATSDLGDTPGTQYF
TRBJ1-2	TRBV7-2	many	.	TGTGCCAGCAGTCCGGAGGGCACTTATGGCTACACCTTC	CASSPEGTYGYTF
TRBJ2-5	TRBV12-3/TRBV12-4	.	.	TGTGCCAGCAGTTTAGGAGGAGGTCAGCAAGAGACCCAGTACTTC	CASSLGGGQQETQYF
TRBJ1-6	TRBV20-1	.	.	TGCAGTGCTAGAGAGTGGTCTAATTCACCCCTCCACTTT	CSAREWSNSPLHF
TRBJ2-3	TRBV6-2/TRBV6-3	.	TRBD2	TGTGCCAGCAGTCCAAGCGGGAGACGGGCAGATACGCAGTATTTT	CASSPSGRRADTQYF
TRBJ2-1	TRBV10-3	.	TRBD2	TGTGCCATCAGTGAGGGACTAGGCTACAATGAGCAGTTCTTC	CAISEGLGYNEQFF
TRBJ2-7	TRBV6-5	.	.	TGTGCCAGCATTTTCCTCCCCGACAGACTCCTGGCCTACGAGCAGTACTTC	CASIFLPDRLLAYEQYF
TRBJ2-3	TRBV24-1	.	.	TGTGCCACCAGCGGACATACAGATACGCGGTATTTT	CATSGHTDTRYF
TRBJ2-1	TRBV20-1	few	.	TGCAGTGCTAGTCCCGCCGGCAGGTCAAATGAGCAGTTCTTC	CSASPAGRSNEQFF
TRBJ2-1	TRBV18	.	.	TGTGCCAGCTCACCACCGGTAGGGGTGCCACAACACAATGAGCAGTTCTTC	CASSPPVGVPQHNEQFF
TRBJ2-7	TRBV28	.	TRBD2	TGTGCCAGCAGTTTTGAACTAGCGGGAGACGGGTCCTACAATGAGCAGTACTTC	CASSFELAGDGSYNEQYF
TRBJ2-3	TRBV5-1	few	TRBD1	TGCGCCAGCAGCTTGGGGACACAGGGGGCGACAGATACGCAGTATTTT	CASSLGTQGATDTQYF
TRBJ1-4	TRBV21-1	.	.	TGTGCCAGCAGCAACCCGGGACAGGTTAATGAAAAACTGTTTTTT	CASSNPGQVNEKLFF
TRBJ2-7	TRBV9	many	TRBD2	TGTGCCAGCAGCGCCAGCGGGATAAATGGCGAGCAGTACTTC	CASSASGINGEQYF
TRBJ2-7	TRBV30	.	.	TGTGCCTGGAGTGTAGGAGACACCTACGAGCAGTACTTC	CAWSVGDTYEQYF
TRBJ2-1	TRBV29-1	few	TRBD2	TGCAGCGTTGGGCGGGGACTAGCGAACAATGAGCAGTTCTTC	CSVGRGLANNEQFF
TRBJ2-3	TRBV20-1	.	.	TGCAGTGCTAGAGGCCTACTACCTCCCACAGATACGCAGTATTTT	CSARGLLPPTDTQYF
TRBJ2-7	TRBV2	many	.	TGTGCCAGCAGTGAAGAGTGGGGCGGATCCTACGAGCAGTACTTC	CASSEEWGGSYEQYF
TRBJ2-1	TRBV20-1	.	.	.	CSARTYYCNEQYF
TRBJ2-1	TRBV20-1	.	TRBD2	TGCAGTGCCATATCAGGGGGCGTTTTAGCGGGAGGGTTTTACAATGAGCAGTTCTTC	CSAISGGVLAGGFYNEQFF
TRBJ2-3	TRBV7-2	.	.	TGTGCCAGCAGCCCACCGACTATCCCCTACACAGATACGCAGTATTTT	CASSPPTIPYTDTQYF
TRBJ2-2	TRBV7-9	.	TRBD1	TGTGCCAGCAGCTTAGTAGGACAGGGGGACACCGGGGAGCTGTTTTTT	CASSLVGQGDTGELFF
TRBJ2-7	TRBV3-1	many	TRBD2	TGTGCCAGCAGCCGGACTAGAAGCTACGAGCAGTACTTC	CASSRTRSYEQYF
TRBJ2-3	TRBV27	few	TRBD2	TGTGCCAGCAGTTTATGGGCTTGGACTAGCGGGAGTACAGATACGCAGTATTTT	CASSLWAWTSGSTDTQYF
TRBJ2-3	TRBV12-3/TRBV12-4	.	TRBD2	TGTGCCAGCACCCAGGGGCTAGCGGGAGGGGGTAAAACAGATACGCAGTATTTT	CASTQGLAGGGKTDTQYF
TRBJ1-1	TRBV10-3	.	.	TGTGCCATCAGTGGGGTCCGCCAGAACACTGAAGCTTTCTTT	CAISGVRQNTEAFF